This is a list of T cell receptor beta chains from one sample in a study of T cell responses to AZD1222 COVID-19 vaccine. Measured with immunoSEQ multiplex PCR; TCRdb has only the in-frame clones, and not every one. The table has approximately 130,000 clones, over 85% seen once. Sample: peripheral blood, taken on day 0 of AZD1222 vaccination. The receptor source for this set is an adult in good health. Both conserved end residues are part of each CDR3. D genes are given only for firm matches.

CDR3aa	CDR3nt	v_gene	j_gene	d_gene
CASTSGSTWVSYEQYF	TGTGCCAGTACTAGCGGTTCCACCTGGGTATCCTACGAGCAGTACTTC	TRBV28	TRBJ2-7	TRBD2
CASSQDGALNSYNEQFF	TGTGCCAGCAGCCAAGATGGGGCACTTAACTCCTACAATGAGCAGTTCTTC	TRBV4-2	TRBJ2-1	.
CASSRDSDMNTEAFF	TGTGCCAGTAGTAGGGACAGCGACATGAACACTGAAGCTTTCTTT	TRBV19	TRBJ1-1	TRBD1
CASSSRSDTEAFF	TGCGCCAGCAGCTCACGATCGGACACTGAAGCTTTCTTT	TRBV5-1	TRBJ1-1	.
CASRITGNEQYF	TGTGCCAGCAGGATAACAGGGAACGAGCAGTACTTC	TRBV2	TRBJ2-7	.
CAWSVSRTAYNSPLHF	TGTGCCTGGAGTGTCAGCCGCACCGCCTATAATTCACCCCTCCACTTT	TRBV30	TRBJ1-6	.
CASSFTGQIEINEKLFF	TGCGCCAGCAGCTTTACCGGACAGATTGAGATTAATGAAAAACTGTTTTTT	TRBV5-1	TRBJ1-4	.
CASSVILRGLNEQFF	TGTGCCAGTAGCGTCATCCTCAGGGGGCTAAATGAGCAGTTCTTC	TRBV19	TRBJ2-1	TRBD1
CASSPGGYSNQPQHF	TGTGCCAGCAGTCCAGGGGGCTATAGCAATCAGCCCCAGCATTTT	TRBV27	TRBJ1-5	TRBD1
CASSPPIQGYGYTF	TGTGCCAGCTCACCACCGATCCAGGGCTATGGCTACACCTTC	TRBV18	TRBJ1-2	.
CASSLTAAHYEQYF	TGTGCCAGCAGCTTAACGGCAGCGCATTACGAGCAGTACTTC	TRBV7-6	TRBJ2-7	.
CASSPGQDFYGYTF	TGTGCCAGCTCACCGGGGCAGGATTTCTATGGCTACACCTTC	TRBV18	TRBJ1-2	.
CASSYTPTGLVFGELFF	TGTGCCAGCAGTTATACTCCGACGGGACTAGTTTTCGGGGAGCTGTTTTTT	TRBV6-2/TRBV6-3	TRBJ2-2	TRBD2
CASRQQGGSEPQHF	TGTGCCAGCAGACAACAGGGGGGCAGCGAGCCCCAGCATTTT	TRBV6-6	TRBJ1-5	TRBD1
CAGLGELFF	TGTGCCGGCCTTGGGGAGCTGTTTTTT	TRBV7-9	TRBJ2-2	.
CASSLLGRPKYF	TGCGCCAGCAGCTTGCTAGGCCGCCCTAAGTACTTC	TRBV5-1	TRBJ2-7	.
CASSLTFRTQQYF	TGTGCCAGCAGTTTAACGTTCCGAACCCAGCAGTACTTC	TRBV28	TRBJ2-7	.